This record covers a single T cell receptor beta chain. Its specificity is unknown. Following RNA extraction, reverse transcription yielded cDNA that acted as the sequencing template. Generated by immunoSEQ multiplex PCR, the TCRdb table keeps only in-frame clones and is missing some. Of about 210,000 clones in the sample, around two fifths are singletons; the top ten hold roughly 2.8%. The CDR3 length is 14 residues. The germline CDR1 and CDR2 sequences are GTSNPN and SVGIG (reference sequence). Trimming took 2 bases from V and 3 from J, leaving 10 bases between them. Specified treatment: oral pan-JAK inhibitor, 5-10 mg twice daily. The data derive from a study of CD8+ T cells in alopecia areata. Study as a whole: Tofacitinib continued for 6 to 18 months and was then withheld for 6 months.

Study-level results: Besides other cells, scalp samples also yield sequences of resident alphabeta T cells from normal skin. Lesional scalp displayed greater clonality than normal scalp, most notably in alopecia totalis/universalis.

The receptor was isolated from a human donor with alopecia areata. J is TRBJ2-2 and V is TRBV30, with D possibly TRBD1 on 6 matching bases. The source was CD4+ T cells sorted from blood, collected at roughly week 36, from a patient treated with tofacitinib. Written as DNA, the CDR3 is TGTGCCTGGAGTTCAGGGGTCCACACCGGGGAGCTGTTTTTT. It encodes CAWSSGVHTGELFF.